These 26 T cell receptor beta chains were all obtained from the same sample, sequenced in a study of T cell clusters in autoimmune cytopenias. Multiplex touch-down PCR amplified TRB using TRB-A and TRB-B pools in one tube. TCRdb re-called the multiplex PCR reads; every CDR3 protein appears as one record, without DNA. The table gives some 6,000 distinct CDR3 sequences; the top ten clones make up about 7% of it. TRB was amplified from roughly 0.25 ug of peripheral blood genomic DNA per sample. These data also featured in a second study, about T cell repertoires in aging, cancer and after chemotherapy.

Sequencing was carried out using peripheral blood. The receptors stem from a human donor in good health.

The chain has TRBV11-1 and TRBJ1-6; TCRdb's D call, TRBD1, is unchecked because there is no DNA. Germline-derived CDR1 and CDR2 are SGHAT and FQDESV (reference sequence). The CDR3 runs to 16 residues. The CDR3: CASSSRDRGPDSPLHF.

The V and J genes are TRBV5-5 and TRBJ2-3. The CDR3 contains 14 residues. CDR1 is SGHKS, CDR2 YYEKEE, per germline (reference sequence). Here the CDR3 reads CASSGIGGTDSQYF.

This chain links TRBV7-2 with TRBJ2-5; the D call of TRBD1 rests on TCRdb alone, since no DNA is present to check it. Germline loops: CDR1 SGHTA, CDR2 FQGNSA. This CDR3 is built from 15 residues. The CDR3 loop is CASSLSRADRETQYF.

This clonotype is labeled medium-sized based on frequency. V is TRBV6-5 and J is TRBJ1-3. This CDR3 spans 16 amino acids. CDR1 and CDR2 (germline): MNHEY, SVGAGI. The CDR3 is CASSYSIAEGGNTIYF.

J is TRBJ1-3 and V is TRBV7-2. The germline CDR1 and CDR2 sequences are SGHTA and FQGNSA. CDR3 length equals 15 residues. CDR3: CASSLTSSEGNTIYF. The variable domain in full, completed from reference TRBV7-2 and TRBJ1-3, reads GAGVSQSPSNKVTEKGKDVELRCDPISGHTALYWYRQSLGQGLEFLIYFQGNSAPDKSGLPSDRFSAERTGGSVSTLTIQRTQQEDSAVYLCASSLTSSEGNTIYFGEGSWLTVV.

Frequency places this clonotype as medium-sized (0.01 to 0.1%). The rearrangement links TRBV18 to TRBJ2-7; without DNA, the TCRdb call of TRBD1 cannot be checked. Per germline, CDR1 KGHSH and CDR2 LQKENI. The length of the CDR3 is 14 residues. The CDR3 sequence: CASSSSWDSYEQYF.

The J gene is TRBJ1-2, the V gene TRBV10-3; TCRdb picks TRBD1, but there is no DNA to check that call. Germline assignment: CDR1 ENHRY and CDR2 SYGVKD. The CDR3 is 14 amino acids. CDR3 protein: CASQTSDRYYGYTF.

In terms of frequency, this clonotype is medium-sized. Here the CDR3 reads CASSLGDRGIRDTQYF. The chain uses TRBV5-4 and TRBJ2-3; the D call from TCRdb, TRBD1, cannot be confirmed without DNA. Germline loops: CDR1 SGHNT, CDR2 YYREEE (reference sequence). The CDR3 spans 16 residues.

The chain joins TRBV7-6 to TRBJ2-7; lacking DNA, the TRBD1 call made by TCRdb goes unchecked. Germline V gene data show CDR1 as SGHVS and CDR2 as FNYEAQ. This CDR3 region has 14 residues. The CDR3 loop is CASSPKLTGGEQYF.

The CDR3 protein is CASSLDRIVTGYTF. The V and J genes are TRBV5-4 and TRBJ1-2; TCRdb outputs TRBD1, but without DNA this stays unchecked. Germline V gene sequence: CDR1 SGHNT, CDR2 YYREEE (reference sequence). The CDR3 totals 14 residues. Full variable domain (outside the CDR3, taken from reference TRBV5-4 and TRBJ1-2): ETGVTQSPTHLIKTRGQQVTLRCSSQSGHNTVSWYQQALGQGPQFIFQYYREEENGRGNFPPRFSGLQFPNYSSELNVNALELDDSALYLCASSLDRIVTGYTFGSGTRLTVV.

The chain has TRBV7-2 and TRBJ1-2; the D call from TCRdb, TRBD1, cannot be confirmed without DNA. CDR1 and CDR2 from the germline V gene are SGHTA and FQGNSA. This CDR3 contains 14 residues. CDR3 loop: CASSLNRESYGYTF.

This clonotype is called medium-sized based on its frequency. The V call is TRBV15, the J call TRBJ2-3; absent DNA, TCRdb's TRBD2 call cannot be checked. The CDR3 is 22 amino acids. The germline V gene has CDR1 LNHNV and CDR2 YYDKDF (reference sequence). This chain's CDR3 is CATPRSVGTSGMGGSGTDTQYF.

J is TRBJ2-5 and V is TRBV6-5; the TCRdb D gene call, TRBD1, has no DNA to confirm it. Germline assignment: CDR1 MNHEY and CDR2 SVGAGI. This CDR3 is 15 amino acids long. The CDR3 reads CASSSRGRGQETQYF.

This clonotype is identified as medium-sized (0.01 to 0.1%) from frequency. The CDR3: CATSLSGFGTGELFF. The gene calls are TRBV5-4 and TRBJ2-2. This CDR3 region has 15 residues. Germline V gene sequence: CDR1 SGHNT, CDR2 YYREEE (reference sequence).

The chain uses TRBV7-9 and TRBJ2-1. Looked up from germline, CDR1 is SEHNR and CDR2 is FQNEAQ (reference sequence). The length of the CDR3 is 14 residues. The CDR3 region is CASSLTENGNEQFF.

This clonotype is deemed medium-sized by its frequency. The chain links TRBV6-6 to TRBJ1-1. The germline V gene has CDR1 MNHNY and CDR2 SVGAGI (reference sequence). This CDR3 comprises 14 residues. This chain's CDR3 is CASSYSEEGEKAFF.

Its frequency marks this clonotype as medium-sized. The chain employs TRBV5-1 and TRBJ1-1. This CDR3 comprises 12 residues. Germline loops: CDR1 SGHRS, CDR2 YFSETQ. CDR3 residues: CASSLTNTEAFF.

This clonotype shows up as medium-sized (0.01 to 0.1%) by frequency. The V gene is TRBV11-1, the J gene TRBJ2-1; TCRdb picks TRBD1, but there is no DNA to check that call. The CDR3 is 13 amino acids. Germline V gene data show CDR1 as SGHAT and CDR2 as FQDESV (reference sequence). CDR3 loop: CASSFQGSGEQFF. The variable domain in full, completed from reference TRBV11-1 and TRBJ2-1, reads EAEVAQSPRYKITEKSQAVAFWCDPISGHATLYWYRQILGQGPELLVQFQDESVVDDSQLPKDRFSAERLKGVDSTLKIQPAELGDSAMYLCASSFQGSGEQFFGPGTRLTVL.

The rearrangement links TRBV20-1 to TRBJ1-1; TCRdb selects TRBD1, and the lack of DNA leaves this call unchecked. Germline V gene lookup returns CDR1 DFQATT and CDR2 SNEGSKA (reference sequence). This CDR3 comprises 13 residues. The CDR3 loop is CSADDRRNTEAFF.

The CDR3 is CASSERKGKRLMTGPVSPLHF. The chain joins TRBV6-1 to TRBJ1-6; the TCRdb D gene call, TRBD1, has no DNA to confirm it. Germline V CDR1 and CDR2: MNHNS, SASEGT. The CDR3 sequence is 21 residues long.

Considering frequency, this clonotype is medium-sized. This chain uses TRBV6-2 or TRBV6-3 with TRBJ2-5; TCRdb selects TRBD1, and the lack of DNA leaves this call unchecked. The germline CDR1 and CDR2 sequences are MNHEY and SVGEGT. CDR3 size: 12 residues. This chain's CDR3 is CASGRGPETQYF.

V gene TRBV28 combines with J gene TRBJ2-7; with no DNA, the TCRdb D assignment of TRBD2 cannot be verified. The CDR3 runs 12 residues. Germline lookup yields CDR1 MDHEN and CDR2 SYDVKM. CDR3 sequence reads: CAIQREWDEQYF.

By frequency, this clonotype is medium-sized. The chain couples TRBV27 to TRBJ1-4. From germline, CDR1 is MNHEY and CDR2 SMNVEV (reference sequence). CDR3 length equals 15 residues. CDR3 residues: CASRQGGILGEKLFF.

The CDR3 loop is CASSPTPGQGHGYTF. The V call is TRBV28, the J call TRBJ1-2; TCRdb's assignment of TRBD1 cannot be checked, as there is no DNA. The length of the CDR3 is 15 residues. From germline, CDR1 is MDHEN and CDR2 SYDVKM.

Its frequency marks this clonotype as medium-sized. This chain joins TRBV28 and TRBJ2-2; with no DNA, the TCRdb D assignment of TRBD1 cannot be verified. CDR3 length equals 15 residues. The germline CDR1 and CDR2 sequences are MDHEN and SYDVKM. This CDR3 reads CASSTLLPGHGELFF.

The rearrangement links TRBV7-9 to TRBJ1-3. The germline CDR1 and CDR2 sequences are SEHNR and FQNEAQ (reference sequence). The CDR3 runs to 15 residues. The CDR3 spells CASSPSIRPGNTIYF. The whole variable domain, filled in from reference TRBV7-9 and TRBJ1-3, reads DTGVSQNPRHKITKRGQNVTFRCDPISEHNRLYWYRQTLGQGPEFLTYFQNEAQLEKSRLLSDRFSAERPKGSFSTLEIQRTEQGDSAMYLCASSPSIRPGNTIYFGEGSWLTVV.